This TCR beta chain originates from a study of cytomegalovirus exposure and HLA in healthy donors. General observations from the study: More than 150 TCR beta chains were listed as cytomegalovirus-associated.

In germline, CDR1 is KGHSH, CDR2 LQKENI. The length of the CDR3 is 20 residues. V lost 2 bases and J lost 8; bases outside the gene matches: 19. As regards this clone: The antigen is not known.

Clones were read by immunoSEQ multiplex PCR, and TCRdb kept only the in-frame ones, dropping some. This table has under 350,000 clones, 80% to 90% appearing once. The receptor's source is a woman between 18 and 29 years old in good health and CMV-seronegative. The sample taken for sequencing was PBMCs. The genes are TRBV18 and TRBJ1-6; 9 bases are a match to TRBD1. CDR3 in amino acids: CASSPISDRGSWGVDSPLHF. The DNA of the CDR3 is TGTGCCAGCTCACCAATCTCGGACAGGGGCTCCTGGGGTGTGGATTCACCCCTCCACTTT.